These 26 T cell receptor beta chains came from one sample sequenced in a study of cytomegalovirus exposure and HLA in healthy donors. With 60 Vbeta and 13 Jbeta primers, the PCR was carried out. Clones were sequenced by immunoSEQ multiplex PCR, and TCRdb holds only the in-frame ones, with some missing. The sample has over 110,000 clones. Sequenced input: PBMCs. The receptor set was obtained from a male donor in good health and CMV-seronegative.

This chain uses TRBV29-1 with TRBJ2-2; TRBD2 agrees at 8 bases. The CDR3 totals 13 residues. J gave up 6 bases and V 4 bases, and 4 bases lay outside the gene matches. Germline V gives CDR1 SQVTM, CDR2 ANQGSEA. The CDR3 bases are TGCAGCGTTGGCGGGGGGATGGCCGGGGAGCTGTTTTTT. This encodes CSVGGGMAGELFF.

The CDR3 coding sequence is TGCGCCAGCAGTGGCAGACAGGGAGACGAGACCCAGTACTTC. Translation: CASSGRQGDETQYF. The J gene is TRBJ2-5, the V gene TRBV10-1, with 7 positions matching TRBD1. Germline V gene lookup returns CDR1 WNHNN and CDR2 SYGVQD (reference sequence). This CDR3 spans 14 amino acids. The junction had 7 bases not matched to a gene; V was cut back by 4 bases and J by 5 bases.

V gene TRBV5-5 combines with J gene TRBJ2-2; the match to TRBD2 covers 10 bases. The CDR3 totals 15 residues. J was trimmed by 6 bases and V by 0 bases; bases with no gene match: 2. Germline V gene data show CDR1 as SGHKS and CDR2 as YYEKEE (reference sequence). The CDR3 protein is CASSLASGRAGELFF. The CDR3 nucleotides are TGTGCCAGCAGCTTGGCTAGCGGGAGAGCCGGGGAGCTGTTTTTT.

The chain couples TRBV6-5 to TRBJ1-2; 9 bases fit TRBD1. Germline CDR1 reads MNHEY; CDR2 reads SVGAGI. This CDR3 has 15 amino acids. Trimming took 4 bases from V and 7 from J; bases not matched to a gene: 10. The CDR3 here is CASSSLQGAHVGYTF. CDR3 sequence (DNA): TGTGCCAGCAGTTCCCTACAGGGGGCGCATGTTGGCTACACCTTC.

This chain connects TRBV30 to TRBJ2-5; 7 bases map to TRBD1. The ends lost 4 bases at V and 1 base at J; junction bases unmatched: 3. CDR1 is GTSNPN, CDR2 SVGIG, per germline (reference sequence). The length of the CDR3 is 13 residues. DNA for the CDR3: TGTGCCTGGACTGACAGGGCCCAAGAGACCCAGTACTTC. Encoded protein: CAWTDRAQETQYF.

The V call is TRBV18, the J call TRBJ1-1, with a weak D call TRBD1 (6 bases). CDR1 and CDR2 (germline): KGHSH, LQKENI. Deletions cut 3 bases from V and 1 base from J, with 12 bases between. This CDR3 comprises 15 residues. The CDR3 DNA follows: TGTGCCAGCTCACCGATAAAGGGGGAGAACACTGAAGCTTTCTTT. Residues: CASSPIKGENTEAFF.

V is TRBV25-1 and J is TRBJ2-1; 8 bases are shared with TRBD2. Germline lookup yields CDR1 MGHDK and CDR2 SYGVNS. CDR3 size: 16 residues. The J segment lost 8 bases and the V segment lost 1 base, leaving 10 bases of the junction unmatched. Written as DNA, the CDR3 is TGTGCCAGCAGTGAATCGTTACGGGGGGGCCTCGATGAGCAGTTCTTC. It codes for CASSESLRGGLDEQFF.

The rearrangement joins TRBV4-3 to TRBJ2-7; D is ambiguous. Looked up from germline, CDR1 is LGHNA and CDR2 is YSLEER. CDR3 length: 14 amino acids. Trimming stripped 1 base from V and 3 bases from J, with 10 bases between. The CDR3 nucleotides read TGCGCCAGCAGCCAAGGGGTTAGCTTCTACGAGCAGTACTTC. Translation gives CASSQGVSFYEQYF.

The V call is TRBV15, the J call TRBJ2-4; D gene ambiguous. Deletions cut 0 bases from V and 3 bases from J, with 6 bases between. CDR1 is LNHNV and CDR2 is YYDKDF in the germline V gene (reference sequence). This CDR3 spans 14 amino acids. The CDR3 region has the DNA TGTGCCACCAGCAGAGATCTAGGCAAAAACATTCAGTACTTC. This codes for CATSRDLGKNIQYF.

This chain links TRBV7-8 with TRBJ1-1; D remains unclear. Per the germline V gene, CDR1 is SGHVS and CDR2 is FQNEAQ. The CDR3 runs 16 residues. The ends were cut back, 5 bases at V and 7 bases at J, with 23 bases in the middle. As DNA, the CDR3 is TGTGCCAGCAGCCCACAAATGCGTTCAAATAGCGGTGAAGCTTTCTTT. Residues: CASSPQMRSNSGEAFF. Full variable domain (rest looked up from reference TRBV7-8 and TRBJ1-1): GAGVSQSPRYKVAKRGQDVALRCDPISGHVSLFWYQQALGQGPEFLTYFQNEAQLDKSGLPSDRFFAERPEGSVSTLKIQRTQQEDSAVYLCASSPQMRSNSGEAFFGQGTRLTVV.

The chain links TRBV5-1 to TRBJ2-7; a possible D gene is TRBD2 (6 bases). The V end lost 7 bases, the J end lost 2 bases, and 16 bases lay between the germline ends. This CDR3 comprises 14 residues. The germline V gene encodes CDR1 SGHRS and CDR2 YFSETQ. The CDR3 region is CASFPGTQTYEQYF. The CDR3 bases are TGCGCCAGCTTTCCCGGGACTCAGACCTACGAGCAGTACTTC.

This sequence joins TRBV10-3 and TRBJ2-5; 13 nucleotides agree with TRBD2. This CDR3 has 17 residues. CDR1 is ENHRY and CDR2 is SYGVKD in the germline V gene. The junction had 9 bases not matched to a gene; V was cut back by 4 bases and J by 4 bases. CDR3 DNA: TGTGCCATCAGTGGGGCCGGGACTAGCGGGATGGGAGAGACCCAGTACTTC. Its translation is CAISGAGTSGMGETQYF.

Details on this clone: One end of the junction fails to match germline, which may point to a read error. CDR3 sequence (DNA): TGTGCTAGCAGCTCCCGACTAGCGGGGGAGCTGTTTTTT. It codes for CASSSRLAGELFF. The chain combines TRBV7-7 with TRBJ2-2; 8 nucleotides align to TRBD2. Germline CDR1 and CDR2: SSHAT and FNYEAQ (reference sequence). This CDR3 contains 13 residues.

The chain couples TRBV19 to TRBJ2-1, with TRBD2 identical over 10 bases. The CDR3 runs 15 residues. V was pared by 2 bases and J by 10 bases, with 8 bases of the junction left unmatched. The germline gives CDR1 LNHDA, CDR2 SQIVND (reference sequence). This CDR3 reads CASSIRASGGGEQFF. The DNA for the CDR3 is TGTGCCAGTAGTATAAGGGCTAGCGGGGGCGGAGAGCAGTTCTTC.

This chain joins TRBV5-4 and TRBJ1-1; D not resolved. CDR1 and CDR2 (germline): SGHNT, YYREEE (reference sequence). Trimming shortened V by 0 bases and J by 6 bases, and 6 bases separated the two germline ends. The CDR3 sequence is 12 residues long. The CDR3: CASSLGSAEAFF. The CDR3 DNA reads as TGTGCCAGCAGCTTGGGCAGTGCTGAAGCTTTCTTT. The variable domain in full, with the rest retrieved from reference TRBV5-4 and TRBJ1-1, is ETGVTQSPTHLIKTRGQQVTLRCSSQSGHNTVSWYQQALGQGPQFIFQYYREEENGRGNFPPRFSGLQFPNYSSELNVNALELDDSALYLCASSLGSAEAFFGQGTRLTVV.

The chain recombines TRBV28 with TRBJ1-2; a possible D gene is TRBD1 (5 bases). The ends were cut back, 3 bases at V and 5 bases at J, with 7 bases in the middle. The length of the CDR3 is 12 residues. The germline V gene encodes CDR1 MDHEN and CDR2 SYDVKM. In nucleotides, the CDR3 is TGTGCCAGCAGTTTCACAGGATATGGCTACACCTTC. Amino acids: CASSFTGYGYTF.

V is TRBV7-9 and J is TRBJ1-1; possible D gene TRBD1, 5 bases. The CDR3 has 12 amino acids. Germline loops: CDR1 SEHNR, CDR2 FQNEAQ (reference sequence). This CDR3 reads CAGSRADTEAFF. The CDR3 nucleotides are TGTGCAGGGTCCAGGGCGGACACTGAAGCTTTCTTT.

This chain links TRBV2 with TRBJ1-2; tentative D call: TRBD1 (6 bases). Trimming shortened V by 2 bases and J by 7 bases, and 20 bases separated the two germline ends. In germline, CDR1 is SNHLY, CDR2 FYNNEI. CDR3 length: 16 residues. CDR3 sequence: CASSEQGTILRAGYTF. CDR3 DNA sequence: TGTGCCAGCAGTGAACAGGGGACAATCCTTAGAGCTGGCTACACCTTC.

V and J are TRBV9 and TRBJ1-2; D not certain. The germline V gene has CDR1 SGDLS and CDR2 YYNGEE. Trimming left V 4 bases short and J 2 bases short, with 15 bases between. CDR3 length equals 15 residues. CDR3 sequence (DNA): TGTGCCAGCAGCCCCTCATCGGAGGGAAACTATGGCTACACCTTC. It specifies CASSPSSEGNYGYTF.

The chain couples TRBV18 to TRBJ1-1; D ambiguous. V lost 0 bases to trimming and J lost 3 bases, with 8 bases between them. This CDR3 contains 14 residues. Germline assignment: CDR1 KGHSH and CDR2 LQKENI. CDR3: CASSPPSADTEAFF. For the CDR3, the DNA is TGTGCCAGCTCACCACCGTCTGCGGACACTGAAGCTTTCTTT.

This chain connects TRBV19 to TRBJ1-2, with TRBD1 matching over 8 bases. This CDR3 is built from 16 residues. CDR1 is LNHDA and CDR2 is SQIVND in the germline V gene (reference sequence). V gave up 3 bases and J gave up 4 bases; unmatched junction bases: 10. The CDR3 bases are TGTGCCAGTAGTATTAAAACGACAGGGGCGACCTATGGCTACACCTTC. It codes for CASSIKTTGATYGYTF.

The CDR3 reads CASSQDRLAPGPQYF. DNA of the CDR3: TGTGCCAGCAGCCAAGATCGCCTAGCCCCCGGTCCGCAGTATTTT. The chain joins TRBV4-2 to TRBJ2-3; D might be TRBD2 (5 bases). The CDR3 is made up of 15 amino acids. Trimming stripped 0 bases from V and 10 bases from J, with 17 bases between. Germline-derived CDR1 and CDR2 are LGHNA and YNFKEQ.

The rearrangement links TRBV20-1 to TRBJ1-2; D gene ambiguous. Germline-derived CDR1 and CDR2 are DFQATT and SNEGSKA (reference sequence). V was cut by 3 bases and J by 4 bases, with 6 bases left in between. The CDR3 totals 11 residues. The chain's CDR3 is CSASSFYGYTF. For the CDR3, the DNA is TGCAGTGCTAGTTCCTTCTATGGCTACACCTTC.

The chain joins TRBV10-3 to TRBJ1-1, with TRBD1 as a possible D gene (6 bases). Trimming shortened V by 5 bases and J by 2 bases, and 9 bases separated the two germline ends. The CDR3 consists of 13 residues. The germline V gene has CDR1 ENHRY and CDR2 SYGVKD. CDR3 loop: CAISRDINTEAFF. CDR3 coding DNA: TGTGCCATCAGTCGGGACATAAACACTGAAGCTTTCTTT.

The chain is built from TRBV10-3 and TRBJ2-5; the D is unclear. Germline V CDR1 and CDR2: ENHRY, SYGVKD. The germline V and J ends were trimmed by 6 bases and 1 base, with 9 bases remaining between them. The CDR3 runs 13 residues. Written as DNA, the CDR3 is TGTGCCATCAGGGCCTCGGGCCAAGAGACCCAGTACTTC. This encodes CAIRASGQETQYF.

This sequence joins TRBV7-6 and TRBJ2-7; D may be TRBD2 (5 bases). V was clipped by 8 bases and J by 2 bases, with 16 bases between them. The length of the CDR3 is 14 residues. Germline V gives CDR1 SGHVS, CDR2 FNYEAQ. The DNA for the CDR3 is TGTGCCAGCTCCGGCCCGGGGAGAGCCTACGAGCAGTACTTC. Translating it yields CASSGPGRAYEQYF.